Below are 24 T cell receptor beta chains sequenced from a single sample in a study of spatial heterogeneity in lung cancer. TCRdb analysed the 5' RACE reads with MiXCR anew, one entry per CDR3 protein. This sample yields about 48,000 distinct CDR3 sequences, of which less than 6% are seen a single time; 11% belongs to the top ten. Regarding time point: sample taken at primary tumor resection. The sample was PBMCs, taken at surgery. The receptors were sampled from a male donor with early-stage non-small cell lung cancer.

The V and J genes are TRBV27 and TRBJ1-4; the match to TRBD1 covers 8 bases. The trim removed 7 bases at V and 0 bases at J, leaving 10 bases unmatched. Germline V gene lookup returns CDR1 MNHEY and CDR2 SMNVEV (reference sequence). The CDR3 sequence is 17 residues long. DNA of the CDR3: TGTGCCAGCACCCGGACAGGGACTATAGCAACTAATGAAAAACTGTTTTTT. Translated: CASTRTGTIATNEKLFF. The full variable domain, with the rest looked up from reference TRBV27 and TRBJ1-4, is EAQVTQNPRYLITVTGKKLTVTCSQNMNHEYMSWYRQDPGLGLRQIYYSMNVEVTDKGDVPEGYKVSRKEKRNFPLILESPSPNQTSLYFCASTRTGTIATNEKLFFGSGTQLSVL.

This clonotype was detected many times. V is TRBV27 and J is TRBJ2-1, with a possible D match to TRBD2 (5 bases). The V gene lost 3 bases and the J gene lost 0 bases, with 12 bases spanning the gap. This CDR3 is built from 16 residues. CDR1 is MNHEY and CDR2 is SMNVEV in the germline V gene (reference sequence). CDR3 sequence: CASSLERRPSYNEQFF. The DNA of the CDR3 is TGTGCCAGCAGTTTGGAGCGGAGACCCTCCTACAATGAGCAGTTCTTC.

This clonotype was counted at least ten times. CDR3 bases: TGCGCCAGCAGCTTGGCCGGGACAGGGAGCAACTACGAGCAGTACTTC. Its protein product is CASSLAGTGSNYEQYF. V usage is TRBV5-1 and J usage is TRBJ2-7; 9 bases line up with TRBD1. Per germline, CDR1 SGHRS and CDR2 YFSETQ. The junction had 7 bases not matched to a gene; V was cut back by 0 bases and J by 3 bases. The CDR3 covers 16 residues.

This clonotype showed up many times. The chain is built from TRBV5-1 and TRBJ2-5; 10 bases line up with TRBD1. With 4 bases clipped from V and 2 bases from J, the junction kept 11 bases outside the gene matches. The CDR3 totals 17 residues. Germline CDR1 and CDR2: SGHRS and YFSETQ. In nucleotides, the CDR3 is TGCGCCAGCAGCCCCGGGACAGGGGCCGCAATTCAAGAGACCCAGTACTTC. It is translated as CASSPGTGAAIQETQYF.

This clonotype showed up many times. The V call is TRBV20-1, the J call TRBJ2-4, with 11 bases fitting TRBD2. Germline lookup yields CDR1 DFQATT and CDR2 SNEGSKA (reference sequence). V lost 6 bases and J lost 1; bases outside the gene matches: 8. This CDR3 region has 16 residues. The DNA for the CDR3 is TGCAGTGCCCTCCTAGCGGGAGGCTATGCCAAAAACATTCAGTACTTC. It is translated as CSALLAGGYAKNIQYF.

The gene calls are TRBV3-1 and TRBJ2-7, with a possible D match to TRBD2 (6 bases). From germline, CDR1 is LGHDT and CDR2 YNNKEL (reference sequence). This CDR3 comprises 15 residues. Trimming took 0 bases from V and 7 from J, leaving 16 bases between them. The chain's CDR3 is CASSQDVRAAGEQYF. The CDR3 DNA follows: TGTGCCAGCAGCCAAGATGTCAGGGCGGCGGGGGAGCAGTACTTC.

The sample holds many counts of this clonotype. The rearrangement uses TRBV2 and TRBJ2-4; D possibly corresponds to TRBD1 (5 bases). The CDR3 covers 15 residues. Trimming took off 11 bases at V and 3 bases at J, with 20 bases between the two ends. Per the germline V gene, CDR1 is SNHLY and CDR2 is FYNNEI. Here the CDR3 reads CAAGLGPWDKNIQYF. The DNA for the CDR3 is TGTGCCGCAGGGCTAGGTCCTTGGGACAAAAACATTCAGTACTTC.

This clonotype was detected a few times. The rearrangement links TRBV20-1 to TRBJ2-2, with 7 bases matching TRBD1. Germline V lookup: CDR1 DFQATT, CDR2 SNEGSKA (reference sequence). Trimming removed 2 bases from V and 5 bases from J; junction bases left unmatched: 5. This CDR3 is built from 14 residues. CDR3 nucleotide sequence: TGCAGTGCTAGACTCCACAGGGGTACCGGGGAGCTGTTTTTT. Protein product: CSARLHRGTGELFF.

This clonotype was observed many times. The chain couples TRBV20-1 to TRBJ2-3; 14 bases line up with TRBD2. The germline CDR1 and CDR2 sequences are DFQATT and SNEGSKA (reference sequence). This CDR3 is 15 amino acids long. The V gene end was trimmed by 4 bases and the J gene end by 4 bases; junction bases not matched to a gene: 4. CDR3 sequence (DNA): TGCAGTGCTACCGGGACTAGCGGGAGACCAGATACGCAGTATTTT. Its protein product is CSATGTSGRPDTQYF.

This clonotype was counted at least ten times. This rearrangement joins TRBV7-2 to TRBJ2-1, with 7 nucleotides matching TRBD1. CDR1 and CDR2 (germline): SGHTA, FQGNSA. Trimming removed 4 bases from V and 9 bases from J; junction bases left unmatched: 9. This CDR3 contains 14 residues. The CDR3 reads CASSWDSGRGEQFF. CDR3 coding DNA: TGTGCCAGCAGCTGGGACAGTGGAAGGGGTGAGCAGTTCTTC.

In its sample, this clonotype was seen many times. The chain is built from TRBV5-4 and TRBJ2-1; D uncertain. CDR3 length equals 14 residues. Germline assignment: CDR1 SGHNT and CDR2 YYREEE (reference sequence). V was shortened by 5 bases and J by 0 bases, with 9 bases between the two germline ends. Here the CDR3 DNA reads TGTGCCAGCAGAAACCCGAGCTCCTACAATGAGCAGTTCTTC. Translating gives CASRNPSSYNEQFF. The full variable domain, with the rest looked up from reference TRBV5-4 and TRBJ2-1, is ETGVTQSPTHLIKTRGQQVTLRCSSQSGHNTVSWYQQALGQGPQFIFQYYREEENGRGNFPPRFSGLQFPNYSSELNVNALELDDSALYLCASRNPSSYNEQFFGPGTRLTVL.

This clonotype has at least ten counts. The CDR3 reads CASSGVFGFSNQPQHF. The CDR3 DNA reads as TGTGCCAGCAGTGGGGTCTTCGGGTTTAGCAATCAGCCCCAGCATTTT. V usage is TRBV2 and J usage is TRBJ1-5; D uncertain. The CDR3 extends over 16 amino acids. Trimming cost V 4 bases and J 0 bases, with 13 bases left between them. Germline lookup yields CDR1 SNHLY and CDR2 FYNNEI.

At least ten counts were recorded for this clonotype. CDR3 residues: CATSTGLGYGYTF. As DNA, the CDR3 is TGTGCCACCAGTACGGGGCTCGGCTATGGCTACACCTTC. The chain links TRBV5-6 to TRBJ1-2; the D gene is possibly TRBD1 (5 bases). Trimming left V 9 bases short and J 4 bases short, with 16 bases between. The CDR3 has 13 amino acids. CDR1 is SGHDT, CDR2 YYEEEE, per germline.

This clonotype was seen repeatedly, ten times or more. The V and J genes are TRBV27 and TRBJ1-5, with 9 bases lining up with TRBD1. Germline-derived CDR1 and CDR2 are MNHEY and SMNVEV (reference sequence). V was clipped by 5 bases and J by 4 bases; unmatched bases: 6. The CDR3 spans 15 residues. Written as DNA, the CDR3 is TGTGCCAGCAGTGTCCGACAGGGGGATAATCAGCCCCAGCATTTT. It encodes CASSVRQGDNQPQHF.

This clonotype was picked up many times. The chain employs TRBV6-5 and TRBJ1-2, with D possibly TRBD1 on 6 matching bases. The V end was cut by 0 bases, the J end by 2 bases, with 10 bases between. Germline CDR1 reads MNHEY; CDR2 reads SVGAGI. This CDR3 is 15 amino acids long. The CDR3 DNA sequence: TGTGCCAGCAGTTACTCTTGGCAGGGGAACTATGGCTACACCTTC. It specifies CASSYSWQGNYGYTF.

This clonotype showed up many times. The chain couples TRBV12-3 or TRBV12-4 to TRBJ2-7; D possibly corresponds to TRBD2 (6 bases). The CDR3 loop spans 14 amino acids. Trimming removed 5 bases at V and 4 bases at J, with 15 bases between. The CDR3 loop is CASSLGTEGYEQYF. The CDR3 nucleotides are TGTGCCAGCAGTCTCGGGACGGAGGGTTACGAGCAGTACTTC.

CDR3 sequence (DNA): TGTGCCAGCAGCCCGGGGGTAACGGAAAATCAGCCCCAGCATTTT. Its protein product is CASSPGVTENQPQHF. This chain joins TRBV7-2 and TRBJ1-5; tentative D call: TRBD1 (5 bases). Germline assignment: CDR1 SGHTA and CDR2 FQGNSA. Trimming stripped 5 bases from V and 4 bases from J, with 15 bases between. The CDR3 sequence is 15 residues long.

This clonotype was seen a handful of times. The chain has TRBV30 and TRBJ2-7; D may correspond to TRBD1 or TRBD2 (5 bases each). Germline V gives CDR1 GTSNPN, CDR2 SVGIG (reference sequence). The CDR3 has 12 amino acids. V lost 2 bases to trimming and J lost 7 bases, with 12 bases between them. CDR3: CAWSLGEWEQYF. As DNA, the CDR3 is TGTGCCTGGAGTCTAGGGGAGTGGGAGCAGTACTTC.

The sample holds many counts of this clonotype. V and J are TRBV9 and TRBJ1-2, with a tentative D call TRBD1 (5 bases). Germline V CDR1 and CDR2: SGDLS, YYNGEE. There are 13 residues in the CDR3. Between the trimmed V and J ends, which lost 4 bases and 4 bases, there was a span of 11 bases. Written as DNA, the CDR3 is TGTGCCAGCAGCCCCCCCGGGGGCTATGGCTACACCTTC. As protein: CASSPPGGYGYTF.

V is TRBV20-1 and J is TRBJ1-5; D is possibly TRBD1 (6 bases). Trimming removed 5 bases at V and 4 bases at J, with 12 bases between. The germline CDR1 and CDR2 sequences are DFQATT and SNEGSKA (reference sequence). This CDR3 is 13 amino acids long. This CDR3 reads CSAGGQGNQPQHF. The CDR3 nucleotides are TGCAGTGCTGGGGGGCAGGGGAATCAGCCCCAGCATTTT.

This clonotype was seen at least ten times. The chain couples TRBV6-1 to TRBJ2-6; no definite D call. The CDR3 totals 16 residues. Germline assignment: CDR1 MNHNS and CDR2 SASEGT. V gave up 2 bases and J gave up 0 bases, with 8 bases separating them. The CDR3 DNA reads as TGTGCCAGCAGTGAAAAGGCAGGCTCTGGGGCCAACGTCCTGACTTTC. It is translated as CASSEKAGSGANVLTF.

The sample holds a few counts of this clonotype. V is TRBV30 and J is TRBJ1-6; TRBD1 matches 10 bases. This CDR3 is 15 amino acids long. V shed 4 bases, J shed 7 bases, and the junction held 7 bases outside the gene matches. Germline-derived CDR1 and CDR2 are GTSNPN and SVGIG (reference sequence). The CDR3 is CAWTPSGQGNSPLHF. CDR3 sequence (DNA): TGTGCCTGGACCCCTTCGGGACAGGGGAATTCACCCCTCCACTTT.

This clonotype was counted a few times. V is TRBV27 and J is TRBJ2-1, with 8 positions matching TRBD2. The junction had 8 bases not matched to a gene; V was cut back by 3 bases and J by 4 bases. Germline CDR1 is MNHEY and CDR2 is SMNVEV (reference sequence). The CDR3 is 16 amino acids. CDR3: CASSLKVSGGYNEQFF. The DNA of the CDR3 is TGTGCCAGCAGTTTGAAAGTCTCGGGGGGGTACAATGAGCAGTTCTTC.

This clonotype was recorded many times. V gene TRBV6-5 combines with J gene TRBJ2-3, with 7 bases lining up with TRBD2. The CDR3 is 15 amino acids. After removal of 4 bases from V and 3 bases from J, the junction contained 7 bases not matched to a gene. CDR1 and CDR2 from the germline V gene are MNHEY and SVGAGI. CDR3 sequence reads: CASSSLADATDTQYF. DNA of the CDR3: TGTGCCAGCAGTTCCCTAGCGGATGCTACAGATACGCAGTATTTT.